This T cell receptor (beta chain) was recovered during a study of beta chain features in type 1 diabetes. The study, taken as a whole, reports: Any PCR bias toward short templates would affect both groups alike. The study found fewer insertions and more deletions at VDJ junctions in type 1 diabetes patients. cDNA-based sequencing might over-represent cells highly expressing TCR.

The investigators reverse transcribed all of the isolated RNA, so they sequenced expressed TCRB transcripts. Profiling relied on immunoSEQ multiplex PCR, and the TCRdb table lists in-frame clones only, not all of them. The table has hundreds of thousands of clones, around 15% seen once; the top ten hold about 0.087%. This clone was seen only a few times. Its specificity is unknown. The single heparinised draw taken from each donor contained roughly 110 mL of blood on average. Between the trimmed V and J ends, which lost 3 bases and 1 base, there was a span of 13 bases. The CDR3 spans 16 residues. The germline gives CDR1 KGHSH, CDR2 LQKENI.

The clonotype comes from a young man in good health. The chain employs TRBV18 and TRBJ2-1; D not certain. The sequencing input was naive CD4+ T cells from blood. The CDR3 DNA follows: TGTGCCAGCTCACCTCTCCTAAAGCGTTCCTACAATGAGCAGTTCTTC. This encodes CASSPLLKRSYNEQFF.